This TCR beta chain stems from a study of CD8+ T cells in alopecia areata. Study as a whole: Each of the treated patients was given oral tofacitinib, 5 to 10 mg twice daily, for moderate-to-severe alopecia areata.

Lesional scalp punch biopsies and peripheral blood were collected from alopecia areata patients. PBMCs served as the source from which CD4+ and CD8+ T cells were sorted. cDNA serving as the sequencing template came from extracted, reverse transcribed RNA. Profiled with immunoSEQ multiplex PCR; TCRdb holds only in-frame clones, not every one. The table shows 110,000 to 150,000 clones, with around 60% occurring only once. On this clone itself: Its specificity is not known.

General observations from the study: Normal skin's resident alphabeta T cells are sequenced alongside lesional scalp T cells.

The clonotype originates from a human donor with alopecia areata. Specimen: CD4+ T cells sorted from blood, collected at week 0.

The CDR3 spells CASSYRGYTDTQYF. CDR3 coding DNA: TGTGCCAGCAGTTACAGGGGGTACACAGATACGCAGTATTTT. This rearrangement joins TRBV6-6 to TRBJ2-3; TRBD1 is a possible D gene (6 bases). V lost 2 bases to trimming and J lost 2 bases, with 8 bases between them. This CDR3 contains 14 residues. Germline V gene sequence: CDR1 MNHNY, CDR2 SVGAGI (reference sequence).